One sample yielded the 8 T cell receptor beta chains listed below, sequenced in a study of Tregs in tolerant kidney transplant recipients. Assay: immunoSEQ multiplex PCR; the TCRdb copy retains only in-frame clones and omits some. The sample includes roughly 53,000 clones. The starting material was CD4+ T cells from blood, obtained before the transplant. The receptors here all came from a human donor who received a combined kidney and bone marrow transplant.

In the case of this clone: Read data end 3 residues before the CDR3 end; the end is taken from the germline J gene. This chain links TRBV6-1 with TRBJ1-5; D possibly corresponds to TRBD1 (6 bases). The CDR3 extends over 15 amino acids. The ends were cut back, 4 bases at V and 0 bases at J, with 10 bases in the middle. Germline CDR1 and CDR2: MNHNS and SASEGT. This chain's CDR3 is CASSGLQGSNQPQHF. The CDR3 DNA, read in part, is TGTGCCAGCAGTGGACTACAGGGTAGCAATCAGCCC.

As for this clone: The CDR3 end lies 3 residues beyond the end of the read and is filled in from the germline J gene. The V gene is TRBV7-9, the J gene TRBJ2-5, with D possibly TRBD1 on 6 matching bases. Germline loops: CDR1 SEHNR, CDR2 FQNEAQ (reference sequence). The CDR3 runs to 13 residues. The ends were cut back, 4 bases at V and 5 bases at J, with 11 bases in the middle. The CDR3 bases that were read are TGTGCCAGCAGCTCGACAGGTCTGGAGACC. Translating it yields CASSSTGLET. From start to end, the CDR3 is CASSSTGLETQYF.

CDR3 DNA, as far as it was read: TGTGCCAGCAGCTTGGGCGGGAAGGGTTCAGATACG. Its translation: CASSLGGKGSDT. The entire CDR3 is CASSLGGKGSDTQYF. The chain links TRBV13 to TRBJ2-3; the D gene is possibly TRBD2 (6 bases). The CDR3 extends 3 residues past the end of the read, so its final part is completed from the germline J gene. The ends were cut back, 3 bases at V and 4 bases at J, with 14 bases in the middle. The CDR3 extends over 15 amino acids. Germline CDR1 PRHDT, CDR2 FYEKMQ (reference sequence).

On this clone itself: The read is 3 residues too short to cover the CDR3 end, so that end is filled in from the germline J gene. This sequence joins TRBV7-9 and TRBJ2-5; D unclear. Trimming removed 5 bases from V and 5 bases from J, with 9 bases in between. Germline-derived CDR1 and CDR2 are SEHNR and FQNEAQ (reference sequence). The CDR3 contains 12 residues. Here the CDR3 reads CASSPKVETQYF. The sequenced part of the CDR3 DNA is TGTGCCAGCAGCCCTAAAGTGGAGACC.

Comments on this clone: Read data end 3 residues before the CDR3 end; the end is taken from the germline J gene. The chain has TRBV30 and TRBJ2-2; D uncertain. This CDR3 region has 13 residues. Germline V lookup: CDR1 GTSNPN, CDR2 SVGIG (reference sequence). Trimming removed 4 bases from V and 1 base from J, with 7 bases in between. CDR3 DNA, as far as it was read: TGTGCCTGGAATAGAAAGAACACCGGGGAG. Amino acid sequence: CAWNRKNTGE. In full, the CDR3 reads CAWNRKNTGELFF. Full variable domain (missing parts from reference TRBV30 and TRBJ2-2): SQTIHQWPATLVQPVGSPLSLECTVEGTSNPNLYWYRQAAGRGLQLLFYSVGIGQISSEVPQNLSASRPQDRQFILSSKKLLLSDSGFYLCAWNRKNTGELFFGEGSRLTVL.

Regarding this clone: Read data end 3 residues before the CDR3 end; the end is taken from the germline J gene. The chain has TRBV19 and TRBJ2-3, with 8 bases that match TRBD2. The CDR3 totals 16 residues. The V gene end was trimmed by 7 bases and the J gene end by 1 base; junction bases not matched to a gene: 10. Germline V lookup: CDR1 LNHDA, CDR2 SQIVND (reference sequence). Partial CDR3 DNA: TGTGCCAGTAAGGACCCAGCGGGAGTGGGCACAGATACG. It codes for CASKDPAGVGTDT. The CDR3, in full, reads CASKDPAGVGTDTQYF.

Comment on this clone: The sequenced fragment ends 3 residues before the CDR3 boundary, so the rest is inferred from the germline J gene. The genes are TRBV2 and TRBJ1-5; D is ambiguous. The CDR3 runs to 13 residues. The germline V gene has CDR1 SNHLY and CDR2 FYNNEI. Trimming shortened V by 1 base and J by 4 bases, and 5 bases separated the two germline ends. This chain's CDR3 is CASSEDHNQPQHF. The sequenced part of the CDR3 DNA is TGTGCCAGCAGTGAAGATCATAATCAGCCC.

Regarding this clone: Read sequence stops 3 residues before the CDR3 end, and the germline J gene provides the missing end. The rearrangement uses TRBV7-6 and TRBJ1-2; 10 bases agree with TRBD1. CDR3 length: 16 amino acids. Looked up from germline, CDR1 is SGHVS and CDR2 is FNYEAQ. The CDR3 loop reads CASSLASWTGGEGYTF. CDR3 DNA (partial): TGTGCCAGCAGCTTAGCGTCGTGGACAGGGGGAGAGGGC.